This T cell receptor beta chain was obtained from a study of T cell responses to AZD1222 COVID-19 vaccine. Regarding the study as a whole: Donors were chiefly white British, with a greater number of females, and clonal diversity was perhaps underestimated. Spike-specific TCR breadth and depth went up after people got two AZD1222 doses.

As regards this clone: Its target is not known.

The data were produced by immunoSEQ multiplex PCR, yet TCRdb's version contains in-frame clones alone and is incomplete. This table has more than 100,000 clones, roughly 90% appearing once. V shed 10 bases and J shed 7 bases, with 20 bases lying between them. Germline V gene lookup returns CDR1 KGHSH and CDR2 LQKENI. CDR3 length: 13 amino acids. Sequenced here: peripheral blood, sampled on day 0 of AZD1222 vaccination. This chain uses TRBV18 with TRBJ2-7, with D tentatively TRBD2 (6 bases). This sequence originates from an adult in good health. CDR3 residues: CATAEWEAGEQYF. The CDR3 coding sequence is TGTGCCACCGCCGAGTGGGAGGCAGGGGAGCAGTACTTC.